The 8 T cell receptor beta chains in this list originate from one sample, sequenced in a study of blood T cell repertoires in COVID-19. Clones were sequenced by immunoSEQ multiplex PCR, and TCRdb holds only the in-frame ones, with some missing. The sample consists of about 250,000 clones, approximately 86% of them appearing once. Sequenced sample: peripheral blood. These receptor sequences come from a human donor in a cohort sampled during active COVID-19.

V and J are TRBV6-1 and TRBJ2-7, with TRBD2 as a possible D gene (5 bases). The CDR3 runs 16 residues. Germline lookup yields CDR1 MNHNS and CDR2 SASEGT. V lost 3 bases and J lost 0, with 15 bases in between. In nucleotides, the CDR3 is TGTGCCAGCAGTGATGCAGTAGGACTCAGCTCCTACGAGCAGTACTTC. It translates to CASSDAVGLSSYEQYF.

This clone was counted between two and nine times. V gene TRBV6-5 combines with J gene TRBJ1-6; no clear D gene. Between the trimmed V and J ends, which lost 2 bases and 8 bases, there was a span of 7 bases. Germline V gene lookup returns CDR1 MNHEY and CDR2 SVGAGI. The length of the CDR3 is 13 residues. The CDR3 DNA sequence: TGTGCCAGCAGTTACCGACTGGATTCACCCCTCCACTTT. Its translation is CASSYRLDSPLHF.

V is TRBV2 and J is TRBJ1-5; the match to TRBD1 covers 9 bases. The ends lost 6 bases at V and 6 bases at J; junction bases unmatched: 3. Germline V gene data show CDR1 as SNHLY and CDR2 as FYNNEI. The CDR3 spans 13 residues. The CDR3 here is CASRGQGGQPQHF. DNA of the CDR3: TGTGCCAGCAGGGGACAGGGCGGTCAGCCCCAGCATTTT.

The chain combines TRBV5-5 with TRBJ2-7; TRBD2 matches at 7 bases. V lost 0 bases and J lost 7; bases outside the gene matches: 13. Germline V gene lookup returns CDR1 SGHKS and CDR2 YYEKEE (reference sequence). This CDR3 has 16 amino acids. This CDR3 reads CASSLEASGPLREQYF. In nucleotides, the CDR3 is TGTGCCAGCAGCTTGGAGGCTAGCGGCCCCCTCCGAGAGCAGTACTTC.

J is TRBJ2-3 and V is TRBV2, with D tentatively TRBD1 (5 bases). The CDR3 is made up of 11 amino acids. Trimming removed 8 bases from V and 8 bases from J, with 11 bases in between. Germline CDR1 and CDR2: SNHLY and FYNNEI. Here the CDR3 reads CASPRQGTQYF. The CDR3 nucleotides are TGTGCCAGCCCGAGGCAGGGTACGCAGTATTTT.

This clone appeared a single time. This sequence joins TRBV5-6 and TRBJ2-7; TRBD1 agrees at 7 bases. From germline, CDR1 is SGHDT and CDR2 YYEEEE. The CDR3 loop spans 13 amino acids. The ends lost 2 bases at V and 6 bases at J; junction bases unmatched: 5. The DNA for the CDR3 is TGTGCCAGCAGCTTCACAGGGGCGGGCGAGCAGTACTTC. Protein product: CASSFTGAGEQYF.

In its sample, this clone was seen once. In nucleotides, the CDR3 is TGTGCCAGCAGCGACAGCGGGGCCGGGCAGTTCTTC. Encoded protein: CASSDSGAGQFF. The J gene is TRBJ2-1, the V gene TRBV9; 7 bases are a match to TRBD2. CDR1 and CDR2 from the germline V gene are SGDLS and YYNGEE. V was pared by 3 bases and J by 12 bases, with 6 bases of the junction left unmatched. The CDR3 has 12 amino acids.

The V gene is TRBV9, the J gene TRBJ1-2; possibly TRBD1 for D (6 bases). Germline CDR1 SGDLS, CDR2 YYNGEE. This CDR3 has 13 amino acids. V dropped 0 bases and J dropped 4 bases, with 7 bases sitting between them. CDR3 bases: TGTGCCAGCAGCGTAGAACAGGGCTATGGCTACACCTTC. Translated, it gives CASSVEQGYGYTF.